Listed below are T cell receptor beta chains from one sample, sequenced in a study of tumor-infiltrating lymphocytes in oesophageal squamous cell carcinoma. TCRdb ran MiXCR on the PCR reads and lists one entry per CDR3 protein. The sample carries roughly 14,000 distinct CDR3 sequences, roughly 50% recorded once. The sample taken for sequencing was blood. The receptors come from a male donor with esophageal squamous cell carcinoma. The CDR3 runs from the conserved cysteine through the conserved F or W. The D gene is left open where the match is weak. Not every row has a clone size; where given, it reads once, few, many or a size class.

clone size: .; V gene: TRBV10-2; J gene: TRBJ2-5; D gene: .; CDR3 DNA: TGCGCCAGCAGCCCCGGAGGGGCGGGGTCTGCCCGAGAGACCCAGTACTTC; CDR3 protein: CASSPGGAGSARETQYF
clone size: many; V gene: TRBV18; J gene: TRBJ1-1; D gene: .; CDR3 DNA: TGTGCCAGCTCACCATCCAGGGACACTGAAGCTTTCTTT; CDR3 protein: CASSPSRDTEAFF
clone size: .; V gene: TRBV4-3; J gene: TRBJ1-2; D gene: .; CDR3 DNA: TGCGCCAGCAGCCAAGATCAAGGGAACTATGGCTACACCTTC; CDR3 protein: CASSQDQGNYGYTF
clone size: .; V gene: TRBV7-2; J gene: TRBJ2-5; D gene: TRBD1; CDR3 DNA: TGTGCCAGCAGCTCGACAGGGACCGGTTCACCCCCCCACTTC; CDR3 protein: CASSSTGTGSPPHF
clone size: .; V gene: TRBV12-3/TRBV12-4; J gene: TRBJ2-7; D gene: TRBD2; CDR3 DNA: TGTGCCAGCAGTTTTGGGCTAGCGGGCGAGCAGTACTTC; CDR3 protein: CASSFGLAGEQYF
clone size: few; V gene: TRBV6-6; J gene: TRBJ2-3; D gene: TRBD2; CDR3 DNA: TGTGCCAGCAGTTACCTAGGGACTAGGTTGCAGTATTTT; CDR3 protein: CASSYLGTRLQYF
clone size: medium-sized; V gene: TRBV10-2; J gene: TRBJ2-5; D gene: .; CDR3 DNA: TGCGCCAGCACAAGTCAGGGTTCGGGGACCCAGTACTTC; CDR3 protein: CASTSQGSGTQYF
clone size: many; V gene: TRBV5-1; J gene: TRBJ2-5; D gene: .; CDR3 DNA: TGCGCCAGCGGAAAAACGGGTAACCAAGAGACCCAGTACTTC; CDR3 protein: CASGKTGNQETQYF
clone size: .; V gene: TRBV6-1; J gene: TRBJ2-1; D gene: TRBD1; CDR3 DNA: TGTGCCAGCAGTGAAGCAATTTTGGGACAGGGTAAGCAGTTCTTC; CDR3 protein: CASSEAILGQGKQFF
clone size: .; V gene: TRBV7-8; J gene: TRBJ2-1; D gene: .; CDR3 DNA: TGTGCCAGCAGCTTACGGGATAACTCCTACAATGAGCAGTTCTTC; CDR3 protein: CASSLRDNSYNEQFF
clone size: .; V gene: TRBV7-6; J gene: TRBJ2-5; D gene: TRBD1; CDR3 DNA: TGTGCCAGCAGCTGGGACAGGGAAAGTGAGCAGTACTTC; CDR3 protein: CASSWDRESEQYF
clone size: medium-sized; V gene: TRBV10-3; J gene: TRBJ2-2; D gene: TRBD2; CDR3 DNA: TGTGCCATCAGTTCGACTAGCGGGGAGTTGTTCACCGGGGAGCTGTTTTTT; CDR3 protein: CAISSTSGELFTGELFF
clone size: few; V gene: TRBV4-3; J gene: TRBJ2-3; D gene: TRBD2; CDR3 DNA: TGCGCCAGCAGCCAAGAGGTGGCGGGAGGGCCCCCAGATACGCAGTATTTT; CDR3 protein: CASSQEVAGGPPDTQYF
clone size: few; V gene: TRBV7-2; J gene: TRBJ2-3; D gene: .; CDR3 DNA: TGTGCCAGCAGCGGCCCGGGGGGCCAAGATACGCAGTATTTT; CDR3 protein: CASSGPGGQDTQYF
clone size: medium-sized; V gene: TRBV28; J gene: TRBJ2-6; D gene: .; CDR3 DNA: TGTGCCAGCAGCGAACTCCCGACCGTAACTGGGGCCAACGTCCTGACTTTC; CDR3 protein: CASSELPTVTGANVLTF
clone size: .; V gene: TRBV27; J gene: TRBJ2-7; D gene: .; CDR3 DNA: TGTGCCAGCAGTTTAGGTTCCTCACCGGGAGAGCAGTACTTC; CDR3 protein: CASSLGSSPGEQYF
clone size: .; V gene: TRBV5-3; J gene: TRBJ2-5; D gene: .; CDR3 DNA: TGTGCCAGCACCCCGTCGGAGACCCAGTACTTC; CDR3 protein: CASTPSETQYF
clone size: large; V gene: TRBV7-2; J gene: TRBJ1-2; D gene: .; CDR3 DNA: TGTGCCAGCAGCTTAGACAGGATGGACTATGGCTACACCTTC; CDR3 protein: CASSLDRMDYGYTF
clone size: few; V gene: TRBV7-6; J gene: TRBJ2-7; D gene: .; CDR3 DNA: TGTGCCAGCACGGGCGGAGACTCCTACGAGCAGTACTTC; CDR3 protein: CASTGGDSYEQYF
clone size: many; V gene: TRBV4-2; J gene: TRBJ2-3; D gene: .; CDR3 DNA: TGTGCCAGCAGTTGGGGGCGTCTAAGTAGCGGAGAAGATACGCAGTATTTT; CDR3 protein: CASSWGRLSSGEDTQYF
clone size: once; V gene: TRBV7-2; J gene: TRBJ1-1; D gene: TRBD1; CDR3 DNA: TGTGCCAGCAGCCGCTCGACAGGGTCGAACACTGAAGCTTTCTTT; CDR3 protein: CASSRSTGSNTEAFF
clone size: few; V gene: TRBV12-3/TRBV12-4; J gene: TRBJ2-5; D gene: .; CDR3 DNA: TGTGCCAGCAGTTTAGTGGTAGCCTCCGAGACCCAGTACTTC; CDR3 protein: CASSLVVASETQYF